The sequence of this T cell receptor beta chain was determined in a study of graft-versus-host responses after intestinal transplantation (dated by TCRdb to 2020 to 2023). At the level of the whole study: Recipients received multivisceral, liver-intestinal, or isolated intestinal transplants. Every recipient was given anti-thymocyte globulin induction, followed by about three years of maintenance tacrolimus and steroids. Graft-versus-host and host-versus-graft alloreactive T cell clones were tracked in the graft, circulation and bone marrow after intestinal transplantation using bulk TCR-beta CDR3 sequencing. To identify alloreactive clones, pre-transplant mixed lymphocyte reaction products were sequenced and compared with unstimulated pre-transplant donor and recipient T cells. The cohort enrolled around 25 intestinal transplant recipients including one retransplant, and a few patients lacking pretransplant specimens were excluded. Donor T cell macrochimerism was defined as a peak of at least 4% donor T cells among recipient peripheral blood mononuclear cells. Samples from a few later patients were sequenced in-house on an Illumina MiSeq with MiXCR processing rather than by the commercial service. Points the paper makes about the study in general: The relatively low number and heterogeneity of intestinal transplant patients limited the conclusions. Patients with donor T cell macrochimerism had high GvH to HvG T cell clonal ratios in their allografts. GvH clones were detected in recipient bone marrow, and some appeared earlier in ileal mucosa or blood, consistent with an intestinal mucosal origin. Early after transplant, declines in HvG clones were associated with peak levels of circulating GvH clones.

Library method: the immunoSEQ multiplex PCR assay. For most patients, genomic DNA was isolated with the Qiagen DNeasy Blood and Tissue Kit and shipped frozen to Adaptive Biotechnologies for TCR sequencing. For most patients, genomic DNA was subjected to high-throughput TCR-beta CDR3 sequencing by Adaptive Biotechnologies. The paper's processing steps were these. Adaptive's ImmunoSEQ software was the source of the TCR sequencing data for approximately 18 patients, while three other patients were processed with MiXCR and VDJtools. To correct CD4 versus CD8 sorting errors, any sequence found in both subsets at a frequency ratio below 5:1 was removed. CDR3 nucleotide sequences shared between donor and recipient were removed because their origin could not be assigned. To be classed as alloreactive, a clone needed at least 2-fold expansion over unstimulated cells and a minimum CFSE-low frequency of 0.002% (template counts) or 0.001% (read counts). Mappable clones were those detected in sequenced pre-transplant spleen, lymph node, or MLR CFSE-low populations of the donor or recipient. Cumulative frequency of alloreactive clones was calculated as a percentage of all sequences weighted by copy number. Sourced from immuneACCESS, this table was stored by TCRdb with only in-frame sequences that have V and J called. A share of the clones is absent; for the studies checked, an unresolved V gene accounts for under half, and the remainder has no known explanation. D and trimming were read from the DNA, whereas the V and J calls and clone size are those reported in that table. A total of about 100,000 clones appear in this sample, roughly 87% of them only once. About 0.93% of the sample lies in the top ten.

V is cut back by 5 bases and J by 4 bases, with 3 bases in the junction unmatched. CDR1 is given as MDHEN and CDR2 as SYDVKM, both from the germline V gene. Including the terminal cysteine and phenylalanine, the CDR3 comprises 13 residues. Only the CDR3 DNA is retained, 39 bases long and in frame from the first base. What this sample's time point label stands for: cells obtained before transplantation from donor or recipient. CD3+CD4+ and CD3+CD8+ populations were FACS-sorted from unstimulated pre-transplant donor and recipient cells taken from spleen or lymph nodes. On this clone: The clone's antigen remains unknown. Per-nucleotide qualities are absent, and no much larger clonotype sits a single base away.

The input for sequencing was unstimulated CD4+ T cells sorted from spleen or lymph node cells, taken before transplant. Recombination joined TRBV28 with TRBJ1-2; 8 of the junction bases match TRBD1. This TCR derives from a human donor who was the organ donor for an intestinal transplant. Read as DNA, the sequence is TGTGCCAGCAGTCAGGGGGCCGGCTATGGCTACACCTTC. Its protein product is CASSQGAGYGYTF.